This T cell receptor beta chain appears in the sequencing data of a study of blood T cell repertoires in COVID-19. This table comes from immunoSEQ multiplex PCR, and its TCRdb copy is limited to in-frame clones, with some not included. The sample shows roughly 300,000 clones, roughly 90% of them seen only once. Participants, about 18 to 89 years old, spanned around 26 US areas. Cohort 3 donors were reported recovered after two negative PCRs, clearance, or symptom resolution. The CDR3 is 13 amino acids. V gave up 5 bases and J gave up 1 base, with 5 bases separating them. The V gene's germline CDR1 is SGHTA and CDR2 FQGTGA.

V gene TRBV7-3 combines with J gene TRBJ2-2; D gene unclear. The sample consisted of PBMCs or T cells enriched from blood (not recorded which). The TCR comes from a woman in her 30s who had recovered from COVID-19. CDR3 region: CASSHLNTGELFF. For the CDR3, the DNA is TGTGCCAGCAGCCACTTGAACACCGGGGAGCTGTTTTTT.